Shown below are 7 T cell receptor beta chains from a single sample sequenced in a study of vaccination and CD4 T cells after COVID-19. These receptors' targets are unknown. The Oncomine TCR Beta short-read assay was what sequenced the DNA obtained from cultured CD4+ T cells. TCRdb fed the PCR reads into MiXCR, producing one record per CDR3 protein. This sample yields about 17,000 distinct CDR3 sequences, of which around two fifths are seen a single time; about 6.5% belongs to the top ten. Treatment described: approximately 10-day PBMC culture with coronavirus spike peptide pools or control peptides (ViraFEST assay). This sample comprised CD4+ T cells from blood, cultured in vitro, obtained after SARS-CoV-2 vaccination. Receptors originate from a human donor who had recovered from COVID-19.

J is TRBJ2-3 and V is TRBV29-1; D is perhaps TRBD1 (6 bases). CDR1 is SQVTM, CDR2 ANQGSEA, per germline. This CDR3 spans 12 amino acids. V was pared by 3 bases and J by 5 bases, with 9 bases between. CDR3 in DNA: TGCAGCGTTGACAGGGGTGGAGATACGCAGTATTTT. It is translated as CSVDRGGDTQYF.

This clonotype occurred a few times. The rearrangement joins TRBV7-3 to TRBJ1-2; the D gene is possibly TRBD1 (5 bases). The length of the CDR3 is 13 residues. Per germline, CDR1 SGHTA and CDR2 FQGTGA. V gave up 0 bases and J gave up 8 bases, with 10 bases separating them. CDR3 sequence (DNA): TGTGCCAGCAGCTTAACTAAAGGGGTCGGCTACACCTTC. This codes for CASSLTKGVGYTF.

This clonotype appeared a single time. This chain's CDR3 is CASSLDPPGTGGSPLHF. CDR3 bases: TGTGCCAGCAGCCTAGATCCTCCCGGGACAGGGGGCTCACCCCTCCACTTT. This rearrangement joins TRBV7-6 to TRBJ1-6; 12 bases agree with TRBD1. The CDR3 consists of 17 residues. The V gene end was trimmed by 5 bases and the J gene end by 10 bases; junction bases not matched to a gene: 12. Per the germline V gene, CDR1 is SGHVS and CDR2 is FNYEAQ.

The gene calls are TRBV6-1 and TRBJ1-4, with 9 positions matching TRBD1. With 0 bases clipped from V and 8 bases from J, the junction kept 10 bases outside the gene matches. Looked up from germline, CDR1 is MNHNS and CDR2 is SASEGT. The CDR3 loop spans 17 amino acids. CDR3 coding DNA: TGTGCCAGCAGTGAAGCGCTAGGGGGACAGGGAGGAGAAAAACTGTTTTTT. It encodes CASSEALGGQGGEKLFF.

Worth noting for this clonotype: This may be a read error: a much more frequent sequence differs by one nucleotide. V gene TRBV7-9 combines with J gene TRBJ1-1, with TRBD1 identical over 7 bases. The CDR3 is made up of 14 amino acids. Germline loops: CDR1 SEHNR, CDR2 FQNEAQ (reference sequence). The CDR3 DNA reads TGTGTCAGCAGCAACGGACAGGAGAACACTGAAGCTTTCTTT. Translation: CVSSNGQENTEAFF.

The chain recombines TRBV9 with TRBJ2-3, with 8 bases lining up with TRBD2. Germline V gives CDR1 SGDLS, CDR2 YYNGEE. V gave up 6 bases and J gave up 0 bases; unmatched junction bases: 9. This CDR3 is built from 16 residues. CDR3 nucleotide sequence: TGTGCCAGCACACTAGCGGCCTCCACAAGCACAGATACGCAGTATTTT. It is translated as CASTLAASTSTDTQYF.

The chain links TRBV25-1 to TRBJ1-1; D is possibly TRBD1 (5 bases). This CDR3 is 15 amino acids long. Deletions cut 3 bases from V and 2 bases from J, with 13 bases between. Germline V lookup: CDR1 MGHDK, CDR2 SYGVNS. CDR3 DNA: TGTGCCAGCAGTGAGCCCGGGACCCAAAACACTGAAGCTTTCTTT. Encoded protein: CASSEPGTQNTEAFF.